The 6 T cell receptor beta chains in this list originate from one sample, sequenced in a study of OX40 agonist ivuxolimab in advanced cancers. Here immunoSEQ multiplex PCR was the method, and the copy in TCRdb shows in-frame clones only, minus some. The data hold 74,000 or so clones, with approximately 92% observed a single time. The material was CD4+ or CD8+ T cells sorted from blood, obtained in a trial of the OX40 agonist ivuxolimab. The receptors were gathered from an adult with an advanced solid tumor such as melanoma, head and neck, liver or kidney cancer.

The chain recombines TRBV11-3 with TRBJ2-2; D unclear. The CDR3 sequence is 15 residues long. V was clipped by 5 bases and J by 3 bases, with 13 bases between them. Germline CDR1 SGHNT, CDR2 YENEEA. Here the CDR3 reads CASSPGPPDTGELFF. The CDR3 DNA sequence: TGTGCCAGCAGCCCAGGACCCCCGGACACCGGGGAGCTGTTTTTT.

The V gene is TRBV2, the J gene TRBJ2-5; 8 bases align to TRBD2. V lost 5 bases to trimming and J lost 3 bases; unmatched junction nucleotides: 11. Germline V gives CDR1 SNHLY, CDR2 FYNNEI. This CDR3 comprises 16 residues. The CDR3 region is CASSLAGAGREETQYF. The CDR3 DNA reads as TGTGCCAGCAGTCTCGCGGGGGCCGGGAGGGAAGAGACCCAGTACTTC.

This rearrangement joins TRBV5-1 to TRBJ2-7; D is unresolved. The CDR3 loop spans 16 amino acids. Germline CDR1 and CDR2: SGHRS and YFSETQ. V gave up 3 bases and J gave up 5 bases, with 21 bases separating them. For the CDR3, the DNA is TGCGCCAGCAGCTCCCAGCCCGGATCCCATGGCGACGAGCAGTACTTC. Protein product: CASSSQPGSHGDEQYF.

This chain uses TRBV27 with TRBJ2-7, with D tentatively TRBD2 (6 bases). This CDR3 region has 11 residues. Germline V gene sequence: CDR1 MNHEY, CDR2 SMNVEV (reference sequence). V was pared by 5 bases and J by 7 bases, with 9 bases between. CDR3 protein: CASSRSGEQYF. The CDR3 DNA reads TGTGCCAGCAGTAGGAGCGGGGAGCAGTACTTC.

This clone was seen a single time. The rearrangement uses TRBV5-1 and TRBJ2-1; 9 nucleotides agree with TRBD2. Germline V gene sequence: CDR1 SGHRS, CDR2 YFSETQ. Unmatched junction bases numbered 2, after V lost 4 bases and J lost 0 bases. CDR3 size: 15 residues. Here the CDR3 reads CASSISGSSYNEQFF. CDR3 sequence (DNA): TGCGCCAGCAGCATTAGCGGGAGCTCCTACAATGAGCAGTTCTTC.

The chain combines TRBV28 with TRBJ2-7; D is perhaps TRBD1 or TRBD2 (5 bases each). The CDR3 consists of 13 residues. V shed 6 bases and J shed 1 base, with 10 bases lying between them. Germline lookup yields CDR1 MDHEN and CDR2 SYDVKM. CDR3 in DNA: TGTGCCAGCAGCTTGGGGACGTCCTACGAGCAGTACTTC. It encodes CASSLGTSYEQYF. Variable domain in full (rest from reference TRBV28 and TRBJ2-7): DVKVTQSSRYLVKRTGEKVFLECVQDMDHENMFWYRQDPGLGLRLIYFSYDVKMKEKGDIPEGYSVSREKKERFSLILESASTNQTSMYLCASSLGTSYEQYFGPGTRLTVT.